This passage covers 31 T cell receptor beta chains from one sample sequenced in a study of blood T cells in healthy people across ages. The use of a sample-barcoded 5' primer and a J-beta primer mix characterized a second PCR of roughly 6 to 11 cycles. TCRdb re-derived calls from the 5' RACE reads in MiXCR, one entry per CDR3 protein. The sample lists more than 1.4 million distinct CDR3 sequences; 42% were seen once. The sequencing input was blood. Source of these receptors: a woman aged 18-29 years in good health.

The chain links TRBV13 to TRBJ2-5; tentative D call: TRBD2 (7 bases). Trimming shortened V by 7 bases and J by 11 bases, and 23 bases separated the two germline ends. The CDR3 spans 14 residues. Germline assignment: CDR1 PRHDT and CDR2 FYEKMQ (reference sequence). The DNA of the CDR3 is TGTGCCAGCAATTTACGGGGGGCTGGGAATGAGCAGTACTTC. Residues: CASNLRGAGNEQYF.

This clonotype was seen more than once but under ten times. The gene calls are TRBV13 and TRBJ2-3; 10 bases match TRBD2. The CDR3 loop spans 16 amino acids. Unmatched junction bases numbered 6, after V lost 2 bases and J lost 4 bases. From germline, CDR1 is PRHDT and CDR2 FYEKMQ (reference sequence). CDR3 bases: TGTGCCAGCAGCTTACAGCTAGCGGGAGACCCAGATACGCAGTATTTT. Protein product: CASSLQLAGDPDTQYF.

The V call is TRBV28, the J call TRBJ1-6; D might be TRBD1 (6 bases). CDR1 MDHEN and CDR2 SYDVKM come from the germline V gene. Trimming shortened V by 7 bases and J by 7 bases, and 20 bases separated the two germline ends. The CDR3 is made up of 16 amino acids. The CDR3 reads CASILGGASTNSPLHF. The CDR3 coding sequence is TGTGCCAGCATCTTGGGGGGGGCGTCGACGAATTCACCCCTCCACTTT.

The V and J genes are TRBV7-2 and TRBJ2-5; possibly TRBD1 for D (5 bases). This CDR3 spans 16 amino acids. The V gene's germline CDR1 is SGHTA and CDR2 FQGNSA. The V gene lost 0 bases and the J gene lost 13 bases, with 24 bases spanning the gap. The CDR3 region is CASSLAVLPTDIRRYF. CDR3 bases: TGTGCCAGCAGCTTAGCGGTGCTGCCGACAGACATCCGGAGGTACTTC.

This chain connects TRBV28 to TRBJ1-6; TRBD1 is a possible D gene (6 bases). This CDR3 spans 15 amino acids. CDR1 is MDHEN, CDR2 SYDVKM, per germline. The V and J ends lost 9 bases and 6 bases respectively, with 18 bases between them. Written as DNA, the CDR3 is TGTGCCAGTACAAACCTGGACAGTTTTAATTCACCCCTCCACTTT. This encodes CASTNLDSFNSPLHF.

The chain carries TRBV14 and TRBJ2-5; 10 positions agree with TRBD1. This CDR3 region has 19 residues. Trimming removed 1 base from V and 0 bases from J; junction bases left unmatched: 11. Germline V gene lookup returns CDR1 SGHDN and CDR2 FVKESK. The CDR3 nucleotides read TGTGCCAGCAGCCAAGGTGGTGGGACAGGGGAAGGGTACCAAGAGACCCAGTACTTC. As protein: CASSQGGGTGEGYQETQYF.

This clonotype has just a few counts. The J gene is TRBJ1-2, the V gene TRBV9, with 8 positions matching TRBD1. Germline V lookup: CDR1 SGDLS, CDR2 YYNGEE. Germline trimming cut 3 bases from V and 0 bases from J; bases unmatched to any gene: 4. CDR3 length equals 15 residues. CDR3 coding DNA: TGTGCCAGCAGCGCTGGACAGGGAACTAACTATGGCTACACCTTC. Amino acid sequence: CASSAGQGTNYGYTF.

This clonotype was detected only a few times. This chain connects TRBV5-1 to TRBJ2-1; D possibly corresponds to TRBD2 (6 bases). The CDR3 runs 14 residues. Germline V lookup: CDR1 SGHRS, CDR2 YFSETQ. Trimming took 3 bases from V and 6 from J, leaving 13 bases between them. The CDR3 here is CASSSVPGLNEQFF. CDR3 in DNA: TGCGCCAGCAGCTCAGTCCCGGGACTCAATGAGCAGTTCTTC.

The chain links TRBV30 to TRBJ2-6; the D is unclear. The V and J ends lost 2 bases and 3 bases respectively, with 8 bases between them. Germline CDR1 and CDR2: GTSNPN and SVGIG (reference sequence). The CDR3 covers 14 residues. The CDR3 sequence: CAWSLALGANVLTF. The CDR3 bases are TGTGCCTGGAGTTTGGCTCTTGGGGCCAACGTCCTGACTTTC.

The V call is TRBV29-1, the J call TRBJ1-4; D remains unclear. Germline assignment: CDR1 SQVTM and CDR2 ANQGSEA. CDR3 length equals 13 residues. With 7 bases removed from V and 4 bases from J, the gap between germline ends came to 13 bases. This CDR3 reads CSGVGLDNEKLFF. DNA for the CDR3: TGCAGCGGAGTGGGATTGGATAATGAAAAACTGTTTTTT.

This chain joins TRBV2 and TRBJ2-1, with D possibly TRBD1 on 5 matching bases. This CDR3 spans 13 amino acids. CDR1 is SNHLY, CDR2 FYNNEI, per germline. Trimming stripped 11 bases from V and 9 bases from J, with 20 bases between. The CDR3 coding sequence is TGTGCCCTAAGGAGTCCTCTAGGGGCTGAGCAGTTCTTC. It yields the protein CALRSPLGAEQFF.

Here the CDR3 reads CASPDTGTGVANYGYTF. Here the CDR3 DNA reads TGTGCCAGCCCTGACACCGGGACAGGGGTAGCTAACTATGGCTACACCTTC. V gene TRBV2 combines with J gene TRBJ1-2; TRBD1 matches at 10 bases. The CDR3 covers 17 residues. CDR1 and CDR2 (germline): SNHLY, FYNNEI. Trimming removed 8 bases from V and 0 bases from J; junction bases left unmatched: 12. Based on the CDR3 plus reference TRBV2 and TRBJ1-2, the full variable domain is EPEVTQTPSHQVTQMGQEVILRCVPISNHLYFYWYRQILGQKVEFLVSFYNNEISEKSEIFDDQFSVERPDGSNFTLKIRSTKLEDSAMYFCASPDTGTGVANYGYTFGSGTRLTVV.

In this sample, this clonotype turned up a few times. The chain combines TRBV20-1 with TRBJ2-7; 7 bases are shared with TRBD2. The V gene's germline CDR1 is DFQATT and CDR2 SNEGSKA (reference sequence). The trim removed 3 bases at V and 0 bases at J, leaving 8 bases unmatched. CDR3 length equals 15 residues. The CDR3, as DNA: TGCAGTGCTAGCGATGGGACTACCAACTCCTACGAGCAGTACTTC. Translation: CSASDGTTNSYEQYF.

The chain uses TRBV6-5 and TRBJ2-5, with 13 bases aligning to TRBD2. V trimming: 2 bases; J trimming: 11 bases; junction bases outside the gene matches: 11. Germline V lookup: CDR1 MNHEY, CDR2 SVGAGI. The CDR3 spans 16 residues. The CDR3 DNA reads TGTGCCAGCAGTTACCGAGGGACTAGCGGGATCAGTGAGCAGTACTTC. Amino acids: CASSYRGTSGISEQYF.

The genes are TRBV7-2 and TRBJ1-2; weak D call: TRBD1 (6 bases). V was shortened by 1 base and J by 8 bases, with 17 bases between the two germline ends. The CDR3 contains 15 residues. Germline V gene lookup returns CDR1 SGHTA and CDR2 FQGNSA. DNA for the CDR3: TGTGCCAGCAGCTTAGAGGGGACACCCATCTACGGCTACACCTTC. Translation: CASSLEGTPIYGYTF.

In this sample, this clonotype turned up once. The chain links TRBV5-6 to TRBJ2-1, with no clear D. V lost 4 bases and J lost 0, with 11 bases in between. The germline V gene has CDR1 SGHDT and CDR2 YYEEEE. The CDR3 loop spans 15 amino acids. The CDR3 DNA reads TGTGCCAGCAGCGCGACTCTCAGCTCCTACAATGAGCAGTTCTTC. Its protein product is CASSATLSSYNEQFF.

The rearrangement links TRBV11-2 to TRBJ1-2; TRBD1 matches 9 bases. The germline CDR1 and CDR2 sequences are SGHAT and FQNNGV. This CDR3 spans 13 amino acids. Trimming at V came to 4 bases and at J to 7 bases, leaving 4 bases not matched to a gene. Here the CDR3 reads CASSSDRGPGYTF. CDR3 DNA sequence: TGTGCCAGCAGCTCGGACAGGGGTCCTGGCTACACCTTC.

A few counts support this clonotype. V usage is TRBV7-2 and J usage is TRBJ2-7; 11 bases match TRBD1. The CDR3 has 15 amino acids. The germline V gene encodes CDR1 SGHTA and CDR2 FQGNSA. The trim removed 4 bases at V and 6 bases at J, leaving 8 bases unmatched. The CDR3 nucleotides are TGTGCCAGCAGCTCGGGGACAGGGGGGTTTAGCGAGCAGTACTTC. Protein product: CASSSGTGGFSEQYF.

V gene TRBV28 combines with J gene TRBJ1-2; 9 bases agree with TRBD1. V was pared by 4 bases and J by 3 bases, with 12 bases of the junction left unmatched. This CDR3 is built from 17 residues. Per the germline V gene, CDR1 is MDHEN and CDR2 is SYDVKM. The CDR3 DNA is TGTGCCAGCAGTTCCCGGGACAGGGTTGGTCCGGACTATGGCTACACCTTC. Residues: CASSSRDRVGPDYGYTF.

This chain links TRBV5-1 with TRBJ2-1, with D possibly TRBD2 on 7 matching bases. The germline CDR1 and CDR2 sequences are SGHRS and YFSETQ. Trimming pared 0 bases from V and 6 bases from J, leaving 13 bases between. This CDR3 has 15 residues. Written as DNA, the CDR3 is TGCGCCAGCAGCTTGGGGGGGGGCCTTTTCAATGAGCAGTTCTTC. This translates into CASSLGGGLFNEQFF.

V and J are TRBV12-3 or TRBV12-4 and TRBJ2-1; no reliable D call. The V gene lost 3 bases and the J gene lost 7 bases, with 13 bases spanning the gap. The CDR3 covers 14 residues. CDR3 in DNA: TGTGCCAGCAGTTTGAACAGTTTTATTAATGAGCAGTTCTTC. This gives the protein CASSLNSFINEQFF.

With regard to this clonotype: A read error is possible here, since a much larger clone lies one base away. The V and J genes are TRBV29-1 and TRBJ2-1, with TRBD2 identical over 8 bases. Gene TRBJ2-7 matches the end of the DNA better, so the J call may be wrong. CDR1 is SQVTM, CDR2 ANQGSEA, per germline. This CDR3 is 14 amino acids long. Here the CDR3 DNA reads TGCAGCGCGGAAGGACTAGCTATCTACAATGAGCAGTACTTC. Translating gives CSAEGLAIYNEQYF.

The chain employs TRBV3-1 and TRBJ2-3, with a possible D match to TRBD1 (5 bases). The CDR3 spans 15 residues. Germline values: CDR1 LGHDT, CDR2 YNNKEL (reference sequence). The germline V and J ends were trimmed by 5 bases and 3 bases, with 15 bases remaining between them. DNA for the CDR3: TGTGCCAGCAGCGCTACTCGCCAGGGAACAGATACGCAGTATTTT. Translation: CASSATRQGTDTQYF.

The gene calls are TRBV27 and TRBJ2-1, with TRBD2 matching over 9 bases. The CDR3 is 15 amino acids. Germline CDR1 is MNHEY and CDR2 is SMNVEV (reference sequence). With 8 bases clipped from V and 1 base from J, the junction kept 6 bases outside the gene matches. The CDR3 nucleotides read TGTGCCAGCGGGGCTAGCGGGACTTCCTACAATGAGCAGTTCTTC. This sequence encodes CASGASGTSYNEQFF.

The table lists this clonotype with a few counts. CDR3 sequence reads: CASSEGSGGTQYF. The CDR3 DNA reads TGCGCCAGCAGTGAAGGCTCCGGGGGTACGCAGTATTTT. The genes are TRBV10-1 and TRBJ2-3, with D maybe TRBD2 (6 bases). Germline CDR1 reads WNHNN; CDR2 reads SYGVQD (reference sequence). The V gene lost 3 bases and the J gene lost 8 bases, with 12 bases spanning the gap. The length of the CDR3 is 13 residues.

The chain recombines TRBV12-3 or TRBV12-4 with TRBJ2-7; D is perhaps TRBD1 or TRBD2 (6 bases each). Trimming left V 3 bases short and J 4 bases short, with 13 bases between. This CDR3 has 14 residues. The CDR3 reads CASSLGGVGYEQYF. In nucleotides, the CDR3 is TGTGCCAGCAGTTTGGGGGGCGTAGGGTACGAGCAGTACTTC.

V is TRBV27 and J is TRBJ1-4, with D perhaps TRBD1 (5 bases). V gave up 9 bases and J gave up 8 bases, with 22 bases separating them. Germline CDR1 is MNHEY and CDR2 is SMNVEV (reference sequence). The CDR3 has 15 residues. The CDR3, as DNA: TGTGCCAGTTCCCCCCGGGACCCTGGACAAGAAAAACTGTTTTTT. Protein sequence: CASSPRDPGQEKLFF.

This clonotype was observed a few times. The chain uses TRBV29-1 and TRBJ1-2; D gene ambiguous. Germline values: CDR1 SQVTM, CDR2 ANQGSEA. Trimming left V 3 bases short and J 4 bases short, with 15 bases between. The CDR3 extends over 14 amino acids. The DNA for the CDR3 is TGCAGCGTTGAGAGCCTACTAAGTGGCTATGGCTACACCTTC. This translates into CSVESLLSGYGYTF.

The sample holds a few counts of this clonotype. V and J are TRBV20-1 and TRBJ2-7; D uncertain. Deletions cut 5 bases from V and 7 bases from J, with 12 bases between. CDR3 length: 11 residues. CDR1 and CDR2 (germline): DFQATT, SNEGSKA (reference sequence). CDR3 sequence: CSAQRSGEQYF. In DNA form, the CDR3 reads TGCAGTGCTCAACGAAGTGGAGAGCAGTACTTC.

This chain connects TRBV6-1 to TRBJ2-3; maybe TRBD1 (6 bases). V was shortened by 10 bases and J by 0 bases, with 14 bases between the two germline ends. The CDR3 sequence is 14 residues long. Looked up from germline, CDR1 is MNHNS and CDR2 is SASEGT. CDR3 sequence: CATNPRGSTDTQYF. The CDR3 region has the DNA TGTGCCACCAACCCCAGGGGCAGCACAGATACGCAGTATTTT.

The CDR3 nucleotides are TGTGCCAGCAACGGACCGAGAATGAACACTGAAGCTTTCTTT. Protein product: CASNGPRMNTEAFF. The rearrangement links TRBV12-3 or TRBV12-4 to TRBJ1-1; D unclear. The CDR3 sequence is 14 residues long. V lost 7 bases to trimming and J lost 0 bases, with 12 bases between them.